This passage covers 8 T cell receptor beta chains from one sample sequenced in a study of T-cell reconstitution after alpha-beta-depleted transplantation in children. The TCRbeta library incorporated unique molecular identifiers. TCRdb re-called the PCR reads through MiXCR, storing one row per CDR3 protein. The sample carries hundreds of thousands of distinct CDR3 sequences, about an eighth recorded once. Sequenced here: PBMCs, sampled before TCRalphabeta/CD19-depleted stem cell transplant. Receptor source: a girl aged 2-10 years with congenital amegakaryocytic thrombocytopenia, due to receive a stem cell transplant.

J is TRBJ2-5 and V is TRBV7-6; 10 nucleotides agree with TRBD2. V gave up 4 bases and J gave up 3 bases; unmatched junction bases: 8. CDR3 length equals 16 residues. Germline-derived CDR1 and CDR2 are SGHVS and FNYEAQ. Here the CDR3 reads CASSSLSGRAEETQYF. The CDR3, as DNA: TGTGCCAGCAGCTCCCTAAGCGGGAGGGCTGAAGAGACCCAGTACTTC.

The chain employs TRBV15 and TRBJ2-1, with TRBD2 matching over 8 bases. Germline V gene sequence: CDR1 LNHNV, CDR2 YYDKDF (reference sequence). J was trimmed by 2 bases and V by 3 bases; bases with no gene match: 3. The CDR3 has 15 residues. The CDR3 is CATSSPGLAYNEQFF. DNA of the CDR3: TGTGCCACCAGCAGCCCGGGACTAGCCTACAATGAGCAGTTCTTC.

CDR3 amino acids: CASTQGFTGELFF. For the CDR3, the DNA is TGTGCCAGCACCCAGGGTTTCACCGGGGAGCTGTTTTTT. The chain carries TRBV2 and TRBJ2-2; the D gene is possibly TRBD1 (5 bases). Trimming took off 7 bases at V and 4 bases at J, with 10 bases between the two ends. The germline V gene has CDR1 SNHLY and CDR2 FYNNEI. This CDR3 spans 13 amino acids. The whole variable domain, filled in from reference TRBV2 and TRBJ2-2, reads EPEVTQTPSHQVTQMGQEVILRCVPISNHLYFYWYRQILGQKVEFLVSFYNNEISEKSEIFDDQFSVERPDGSNFTLKIRSTKLEDSAMYFCASTQGFTGELFFGEGSRLTVL.

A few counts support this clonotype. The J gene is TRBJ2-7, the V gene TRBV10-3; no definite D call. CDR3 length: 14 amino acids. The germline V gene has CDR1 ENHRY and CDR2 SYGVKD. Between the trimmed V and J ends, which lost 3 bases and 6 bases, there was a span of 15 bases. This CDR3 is CAISDTVVTSEQYF. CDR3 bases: TGTGCCATCAGTGACACGGTCGTAACGAGCGAGCAGTACTTC.

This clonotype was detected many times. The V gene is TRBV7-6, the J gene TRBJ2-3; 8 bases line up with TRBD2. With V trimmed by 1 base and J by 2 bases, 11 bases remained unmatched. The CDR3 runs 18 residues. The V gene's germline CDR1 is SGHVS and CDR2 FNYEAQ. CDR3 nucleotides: TGTGCCAGCAGCTTAGAATGGACTAGCCCATTACACACAGATACGCAGTATTTT. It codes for CASSLEWTSPLHTDTQYF.

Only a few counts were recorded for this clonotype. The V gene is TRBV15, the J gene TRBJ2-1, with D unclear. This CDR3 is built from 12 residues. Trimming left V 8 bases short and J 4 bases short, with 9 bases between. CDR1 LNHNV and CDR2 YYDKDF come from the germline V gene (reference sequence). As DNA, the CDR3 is TGTGCCACCTCCAGCCCTTACAATGAGCAGTTCTTC. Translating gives CATSSPYNEQFF.

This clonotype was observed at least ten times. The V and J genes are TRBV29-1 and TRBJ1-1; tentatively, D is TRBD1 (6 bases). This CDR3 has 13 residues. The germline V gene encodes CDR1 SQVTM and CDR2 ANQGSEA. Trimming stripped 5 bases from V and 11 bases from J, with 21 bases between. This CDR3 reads CSVTGLHDGGAFF. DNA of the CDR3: TGCAGCGTTACAGGACTCCACGACGGGGGCGCTTTCTTT.

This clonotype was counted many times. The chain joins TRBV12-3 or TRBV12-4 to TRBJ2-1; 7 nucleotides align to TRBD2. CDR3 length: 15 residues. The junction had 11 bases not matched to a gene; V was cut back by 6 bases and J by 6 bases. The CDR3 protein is CASSHPAGSGNEQFF. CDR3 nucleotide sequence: TGTGCCAGCAGCCACCCAGCGGGATCTGGCAATGAGCAGTTCTTC.